Listed below are T cell receptor beta chains from one sample, sequenced in a study of T-cell memory formation after mild COVID-19. MiXCR, applied by TCRdb to the 5' RACE reads, yields one record per CDR3 protein. The top ten clones hold roughly 9.1% of a sample with hundreds of thousands of distinct CDR3 sequences, less than 25% of them seen once. Sequencing was done on a sample of PBMCs or a T cell subset sorted from them (not recorded which). The receptors originated from an adult woman who had mild COVID-19 (a few samples of this study predate the infection). Cell type and time point are not known. Each CDR3 is given without its conserved first and last residue.

>TRBJ2-2|TRBV6-5
ASSYRASGALRELF
>TRBJ1-2|TRBV7-8
ASSFREGADGYT
>TRBJ1-1|TRBV4-2
ASSQDGTPMNTEAF
>TRBJ2-7|TRBV5-1
ASSTRTGLYEQY
>TRBJ2-2|TRBV3-1
ASSQGTSAGELF
>TRBJ2-3|TRBV9
ASSVDPVRATDTQY
>TRBJ2-2|TRBV7-2
ASSLASGGTGELF
>TRBJ1-5|TRBV12-3/TRBV12-4
ASSPGRIGQPQH
>TRBJ2-1|TRBV5-6
ASSKPGTGLPEQF
>TRBJ1-1|TRBV30
AWSSPGTGAMGAF
>TRBJ1-1|TRBV11-2
ASSLAMANTEAF
>TRBJ1-2|TRBV5-5
ASSRGQGSYGYT
>TRBJ2-1|TRBV7-8
ASSPPTTYNEQF
>TRBJ2-4|TRBV21-1
ASSKGRPGLAKNIQY
>TRBJ1-5|TRBV11-2
ASSEDRGRPQH
>TRBJ1-5|TRBV19
ASSEGTGSVGGNQPQH
>TRBJ1-2|TRBV5-5
ASSQWDSPYT
>TRBJ1-1|TRBV20-1
SARDLTEAF
>TRBJ2-2|TRBV11-1
ASRPTGAGTGELF
>TRBJ2-3|TRBV10-3
AISESLRTTDTQY
>TRBJ2-7|TRBV6-6
ASSQGGGSVEQY
>TRBJ2-7|TRBV7-2
ASSPTGLNYEQY
>TRBJ2-7|TRBV10-3
AISEVSGASGEQY
>TRBJ2-7|TRBV6-5
ASSYDRVREQY
>TRBJ2-3|TRBV3-1
ASSQTSGGSDTQY
>TRBJ2-1|TRBV9
ASSVSGAAHNEQF
>TRBJ2-5|TRBV4-1
ASSQATTSGDWETQY
>TRBJ2-6|TRBV15
ATSRGRVWGQGDGHLSGANVLT
>TRBJ1-1|TRBV5-1
ASSLVIGGNMNTEAF
>TRBJ1-1|TRBV30
AWRRKRASPNTEAF
>TRBJ2-7|TRBV15
ATSRGFPGTIGYEQY
>TRBJ1-2|TRBV29-1
SVPRQGAFGYT
>TRBJ2-7|TRBV13
ASSLWVEEQY
>TRBJ1-5|TRBV4-1
ASSQDPGDQPQH
>TRBJ2-7|TRBV7-8
ASSFYSGSSYEQY
>TRBJ1-1|TRBV6-5
ASSYRDSRAMNTEAF
>TRBJ1-5|TRBV5-6
ASSLRDRNQPQH
>TRBJ2-3|TRBV30
AWSVWGVTDTQY
>TRBJ2-1|TRBV20-1
SARASGYSSYNEQF
>TRBJ2-1|TRBV24-1
ATSDRGLAGPSYNEQF
>TRBJ2-1|TRBV12-3/TRBV12-4
ASSSGTGWYEQF
>TRBJ2-5|TRBV5-6
ASSLELAGVPDQY
>TRBJ2-3|TRBV4-1
ASSPPGGDSTDTQY
>TRBJ2-5|TRBV6-1
ASSDFSRAPQETQY
>TRBJ2-2|TRBV12-3/TRBV12-4
ASSLVLGGTGELF
>TRBJ1-1|TRBV20-1
SAIDRVEGYSTEAF
>TRBJ2-1|TRBV7-9
ASSLGTFSYNEQF
>TRBJ2-5|TRBV11-1
ASSLFAGGPPETQY
>TRBJ2-7|TRBV6-5
ASSSDRRVTNSYEQY
>TRBJ1-1|TRBV7-9
ASSPAERMNTEAF
>TRBJ2-7|TRBV5-1
ASSLGTGITYEQY
>TRBJ1-1|TRBV20-1
SARVAPPTNTEAF